The source of this TCR beta chain is a study of cytomegalovirus exposure and HLA in healthy donors (dated by TCRdb to 2017 to 2019). Looking at the study overall: According to a later analysis, the 120 validation repertoires were produced on the same platform as the approximately 620 repertoires of the first cohort. The study was designed to test whether signatures of past pathogen exposure could be identified by cataloging public T cell receptors. Along with the approximately 620-subject first cohort, a separate validation cohort of over a hundred different subjects was used. The study combined high-throughput TCR immunosequencing, statistical association of individual TCRs with disease status, and machine learning to predict cytomegalovirus infection status. The paper's findings and limits, for the study overall: In a later analysis, TCRs clustered in the first cohort were found to also tend to co-occur in the roughly 130 validation repertoires, with 94% of cluster scores above 0. The study gave a list of 150 to 200 TCR beta chains associated with cytomegalovirus. While some public TCRs were present in many individuals, most TCR sequences turned up only very rarely across donors. In vitro tests confirmed that a few of the cytomegalovirus-associated TCR beta chains recognize cytomegalovirus antigens. It was suggested by the authors that the approach could potentially be generalized to other disease states and immunological phenotypes. All 110 or so repertoires were used to score co-occurrence in the validation cohort in a later analysis, because that analysis had no HLA typing for the cohort. Cytomegalovirus status was reported to be diagnosed by the classifier with high specificity and sensitivity in both the original and validation cohorts.

The CDR3 runs 18 amino acids, cysteine and phenylalanine included. The CDR3 DNA has 54 bases and is translated from base 1. Compared with germline, V lacks 0 bases and J lacks 15 bases; bases without a gene match: 20. The germline V gene gives CDR1 as WSHSY and CDR2 as SAAADI. Library preparation employed the immunoSEQ multiplex PCR assay. Concerning the study's data processing: A statistical classification framework was developed to diagnose cytomegalovirus status using the catalog of TCR beta chain sequences. The clones in this table, taken by TCRdb from immuneACCESS, are in-frame only. Not every clone is retained; where verified, under half of the shortfall comes from an unresolved V gene, and the cause of the rest is unknown. V and J calls and clone size come straight from that table; D and trimming were deduced from the DNA. The table for this sample lists about 110,000 clones; about 88% of them were counted only once. 4% to 4.5% of the sample is in the top ten clones.

The donors were included in the validation cohort of 120 subjects, a group kept apart from the roughly 690-subject first cohort. Concerning this clone itself: Its binding antigen is unknown. Base-call qualities are not available, and no considerably larger clone is one nucleotide away.

The source is a woman aged 18-35 years in good health and CMV-seropositive. In this chain, TRBV10-2 is recombined with TRBJ2-1, and TRBD2 matches 10 of the central bases. The material sequenced was PBMCs. The DNA reads TGCGCCAGCAGTGAGTCGACCCCGGTGAAGCGGGAGGGCCTTCGGGGGTTCTTC. Its amino acids are CASSESTPVKREGLRGFF.